This TCR beta chain was observed in a study of cytomegalovirus exposure and HLA in healthy donors. The wider study: A data release that came early held around 85 million unique TCRs from HLA-typed donors.

The PCR made use of 60 Vbeta and 13 Jbeta primers. The table came from immunoSEQ multiplex PCR; TCRdb's copy has only in-frame clones and leaves some out. The data show approximately 150,000 clones, with around 83% seen just once and about 4% held by the top ten. Looked up from germline, CDR1 is LGHNA and CDR2 is YNFKEQ. V lost 3 bases to trimming and J lost 0 bases; unmatched junction nucleotides: 15. CDR3 length: 21 amino acids. With respect to this clone: The antigen is not known.

Broader study findings: The classifier, whose performance was assessed in both the original and validation cohorts, reportedly diagnosed cytomegalovirus status with high specificity and sensitivity. The study recorded 160 or so TCR beta chains that were cytomegalovirus-associated.

The J gene is TRBJ2-2, the V gene TRBV4-2, with TRBD2 matching over 11 bases. The sequencing input was PBMCs. The receptor was derived from a man aged 50 or older in good health and CMV-seropositive. CDR3 sequence: CASSQHLPGTSGSPNTGELFF. CDR3 nucleotides: TGTGCCAGCAGCCAGCATCTACCCGGGACTAGCGGATCTCCGAACACCGGGGAGCTGTTTTTT.